This T cell receptor beta chain was captured in a study of OX40 agonist ivuxolimab in advanced cancers. Using immunoSEQ multiplex PCR, the repertoire was profiled, and TCRdb retains in-frame clones only, with some absent. The sample holds roughly 50,000 clones; 70% to 80% are singletons and the top ten take about 3.9%. CDR3 length: 15 amino acids. Germline values: CDR1 MNHEY, CDR2 SVGAGI. Trimming cost V 4 bases and J 4 bases; bases outside gene matches: 6. In the case of this clone: Its antigen is as yet unknown.

Study-level points and caveats: Relatively little clonal expansion, among the lowest observed, appeared in partial responders at 0.1-3.0 mg/kg. The antigen specificity of the peripheral T cells (those that were expanded) was not determined.

The chain joins TRBV6-5 to TRBJ2-7; 11 bases are shared with TRBD2. Specimen: CD4+ or CD8+ T cells sorted from blood, collected in a trial of the OX40 agonist ivuxolimab. The clonotype was recovered from an adult with an advanced solid tumor such as melanoma, head and neck, liver or kidney cancer. The CDR3 DNA reads as TGTGCCAGCAGTTTATCCACTAGCGGGGGTTACGAGCAGTACTTC. Protein: CASSLSTSGGYEQYF.